This passage covers 8 T cell receptor beta chains from one sample sequenced in a study of neurological immune-mediated disorders. Via MiXCR, TCRdb re-called the 5' RACE reads, giving one row per CDR3 protein. The data show just over 30,000 distinct CDR3 sequences, approximately 6% seen once. Sequencing was done on a sample of CD4+ T cells from blood. These receptors all come from a woman in her forties or fifties in good health.

This clonotype was found many times. The rearrangement links TRBV28 to TRBJ2-1; a weak D match, TRBD1 (5 bases). The germline CDR1 and CDR2 sequences are MDHEN and SYDVKM. The CDR3 length is 16 residues. V lost 2 bases and J 5 bases, leaving 16 bases between the germline ends. In DNA, the CDR3 is TGTGCCAGCAGTTTAATTCCCGGTGCAGGGAACAATGAGCAGTTCTTC. Its translation is CASSLIPGAGNNEQFF.

In this sample, this clonotype turned up many times. The rearrangement joins TRBV28 to TRBJ1-2; a possible D gene is TRBD1 (6 bases). Between the trimmed V and J ends, which lost 8 bases and 3 bases, there was a span of 22 bases. The germline V gene has CDR1 MDHEN and CDR2 SYDVKM. CDR3 size: 16 residues. The DNA of the CDR3 is TGTGCCAGCTCTGGGGGGCTCATCGGGGGCGACTATGGCTACACCTTC. Translation: CASSGGLIGGDYGYTF.

There are many counts of this clonotype. The gene calls are TRBV10-3 and TRBJ1-2; maybe TRBD1 (5 bases). Trimming stripped 11 bases from V and 6 bases from J, with 19 bases between. Per germline, CDR1 ENHRY and CDR2 SYGVKD. This CDR3 comprises 13 residues. In DNA, the CDR3 is TGTGCCCTGCGCCTTGGGGCTTCGGATGGCTACACCTTC. Its protein is CALRLGASDGYTF.

Many counts were recorded for this clonotype. The chain is built from TRBV3-1 and TRBJ2-6; TRBD2 aligns across 8 bases. V dropped 4 bases and J dropped 0; count of bases not matched to a gene: 2. The CDR3 covers 16 residues. Germline CDR1 and CDR2: LGHDT and YNNKEL (reference sequence). CDR3 residues: CASSPGTSSGANVLTF. The CDR3 region has the DNA TGTGCCAGCAGCCCCGGGACTAGCTCTGGGGCCAACGTCCTGACTTTC.

This clonotype has at least ten counts. The V gene is TRBV14, the J gene TRBJ1-6; no clear D. The ends were cut back, 0 bases at V and 9 bases at J, with 15 bases in the middle. The V gene's germline CDR1 is SGHDN and CDR2 FVKESK. This CDR3 region has 16 residues. This chain's CDR3 is CASSQDGGGLSSPLHF. DNA for the CDR3: TGTGCCAGCAGCCAAGATGGAGGAGGGTTGAGTTCACCCCTCCACTTT.

This clonotype came up many times. The gene calls are TRBV20-1 and TRBJ1-3, with D hard to call. The CDR3 has 12 residues. Trimming pared 3 bases from V and 3 bases from J, leaving 6 bases between. Germline V gene sequence: CDR1 DFQATT, CDR2 SNEGSKA (reference sequence). CDR3 nucleotide sequence: TGCAGTGCTAGGTTAGGTGGAAACACCATATATTTT. This encodes CSARLGGNTIYF.

This clonotype has at least ten counts. V gene TRBV20-1 combines with J gene TRBJ2-1; D perhaps matches TRBD2 (6 bases). Trimming left V 6 bases short and J 5 bases short, with 11 bases between. The CDR3 has 12 amino acids. Per the germline V gene, CDR1 is DFQATT and CDR2 is SNEGSKA (reference sequence). The CDR3 protein is CSALGGDNEQFF. DNA for the CDR3: TGCAGTGCCCTAGGCGGGGACAATGAGCAGTTCTTC.

This clonotype was counted many times. The CDR3 sequence is CSAARLARETQYF. CDR3 nucleotide sequence: TGCAGTGCCGCCCGGTTAGCTAGAGAGACCCAGTACTTC. The V call is TRBV20-1, the J call TRBJ2-5; no clear D. Trimming cost V 6 bases and J 4 bases, with 15 bases left between them. The CDR3 contains 13 residues. Germline V gene sequence: CDR1 DFQATT, CDR2 SNEGSKA (reference sequence).